Following are 3 T cell receptor beta chains from one sample sequenced in a study of shared clonotypes between healthy human individuals. Only in-frame clones appear in the TCRdb table, and some are missing; sequencing was by immunoSEQ multiplex PCR. The sample records about 470,000 clones, roughly three quarters being singletons. Sequencing was carried out using PBMCs. These receptors came from a woman aged 40 to 55 in good health. Some clones in this sample may be carry-over from other donors' samples.

The chain uses TRBV18 and TRBJ2-2; TRBD2 agrees at 13 bases. Germline loops: CDR1 KGHSH, CDR2 LQKENI. Germline trimming cut 3 bases from V and 2 bases from J; bases unmatched to any gene: 6. The CDR3 sequence is 18 residues long. CDR3 region: CASSPRTSGSVNTGELFF. DNA for the CDR3: TGTGCCAGCTCACCCCGGACTAGCGGGAGTGTCAACACCGGGGAGCTGTTTTTT.

The rearrangement links TRBV28 to TRBJ1-2; D is possibly TRBD1 (5 bases). Germline V lookup: CDR1 MDHEN, CDR2 SYDVKM. CDR3 length: 13 amino acids. The V gene lost 2 bases and the J gene lost 6 bases, with 10 bases spanning the gap. The CDR3 coding sequence is TGTGCCAGCAGTTTAATGGCAGGGAATGGCTACACCTTC. Amino acid sequence: CASSLMAGNGYTF.

The chain couples TRBV7-9 to TRBJ2-3; 10 positions agree with TRBD1. From germline, CDR1 is SEHNR and CDR2 FQNEAQ (reference sequence). V was clipped by 5 bases and J by 8 bases; unmatched bases: 10. The CDR3 runs to 15 residues. The CDR3 reads CASSSHRDRGGTQYF. The DNA for the CDR3 is TGTGCCAGCAGCAGTCACCGGGACAGGGGTGGTACGCAGTATTTT.